A selection of T cell receptor beta chains follows, all from one sample in a study of cytomegalovirus exposure and HLA in healthy donors. Sequencing used immunoSEQ multiplex PCR; TCRdb keeps in-frame clones, though not all of them. The profile shows a few hundred thousand clones, 90% of them singletons. Sequenced input: PBMCs. Receptor source: a woman in her 30s in good health and CMV-seronegative. The CDR3 runs from the conserved cysteine through the conserved F or W. Each record gives: V gene, J gene, D gene, clone size, CDR3 protein, CDR3 DNA. A D gene is named only where the DNA matches it firmly. Not all rows give a size; the values are once, few, many and, for expanded clones, a class.

>TRBV6-5|TRBJ2-7|TRBD2|-
CASSYFGTSPGYEQYF
TGTGCCAGCAGTTACTTCGGGACTAGCCCCGGGTACGAGCAGTACTTC
>TRBV4-3|TRBJ2-4|TRBD2|-
CASSQGLAVAKNIQYF
TGCGCCAGCAGCCAAGGACTAGCTGTTGCCAAAAACATTCAGTACTTC
>TRBV29-1|TRBJ2-3|-|-
CSGINAADTQYF
TGCAGCGGGATAAACGCGGCAGATACGCAGTATTTT
>TRBV9|TRBJ2-1|-|once
CASRGTPGSNEQFF
TGTGCCAGCAGAGGGACACCCGGGAGCAATGAGCAGTTCTTC
>TRBV5-1|TRBJ2-5|-|-
CASSLRSGQETQYF
TGCGCCAGCAGCTTGAGGTCTGGTCAAGAGACCCAGTACTTC
>TRBV19|TRBJ2-6|-|once
CASGSSGANVLTF
TGTGCCTCAGGGAGCTCTGGGGCCAACGTCCTGACTTTC
>TRBV27|TRBJ2-3|-|-
CASSLGGPRGDSLYTQYF
TGTGCCAGCAGTTTAGGGGGTCCGCGGGGGGACAGCCTCTATACGCAGTATTTT
>TRBV5-8|TRBJ2-6|-|-
CASSFRGISGANVLTF
TGTGCCAGCAGCTTCCGGGGCATCTCTGGGGCCAACGTCCTGACTTTC
>TRBV28|TRBJ2-6|-|-
CASSLSPGQSGANVLTF
TGTGCCAGCAGTTTATCCCCAGGACAGTCTGGGGCCAACGTCCTGACTTTC
>TRBV29-1|TRBJ2-5|TRBD2|-
CSVDGGSGGPQETQYF
TGCAGCGTTGATGGAGGATCGGGAGGGCCCCAAGAGACCCAGTACTTC
>TRBV4-1|TRBJ2-7|-|-
CASSQASGGGYEQYF
TGCGCCAGCAGCCAAGCGTCAGGGGGGGGCTACGAGCAGTACTTC
>TRBV5-4|TRBJ1-2|-|once
CASSLKGDNYGYTF
TGTGCCAGCAGCTTGAAGGGGGACAACTATGGCTACACCTTC
>TRBV6-6|TRBJ1-1|-|-
CASIRRGGEAFF
TGTGCCAGCATTCGGAGGGGTGGTGAAGCTTTCTTT
>TRBV6-1|TRBJ2-2|-|-
CASKEWWGSTGELFF
TGTGCCAGCAAAGAATGGTGGGGGAGCACCGGGGAGCTGTTTTTT
>TRBV10-1|TRBJ1-4|-|-
CASNTPNEKLFF
TGCGCCAGCAACACTCCAAATGAAAAACTGTTTTTT
>TRBV29-1|TRBJ1-4|-|-
CSVQGHEKLFF
TGCAGCGTTCAGGGACATGAAAAACTGTTTTTT
>TRBV10-2|TRBJ2-5|-|-
CASREDNYNQETQYF
TGCGCCAGCCGGGAAGACAATTACAATCAAGAGACCCAGTACTTC
>TRBV12-5|TRBJ1-5|-|few
CASGFDSLVSNQPQHF
TGTGCTAGTGGTTTTGACAGTTTGGTCAGCAATCAGCCCCAGCATTTT
>TRBV25-1|TRBJ2-7|TRBD2|few
CASSDPRLAGAAYEQYF
TGTGCCAGCAGTGATCCGAGACTAGCGGGAGCAGCTTACGAGCAGTACTTC
>TRBV6-6|TRBJ2-7|TRBD1|-
CASSSRTGYEQYF
TGTGCCAGCAGTTCCAGGACAGGGTACGAGCAGTACTTC
>TRBV4-1|TRBJ2-7|-|-
CASSPTDIGILEQYF
TGCGCCAGCAGCCCAACGGACATCGGAATTTTGGAGCAGTACTTC
>TRBV11-2|TRBJ2-5|-|-
CASSFSLEETQYF
TGTGCCAGCAGCTTCTCCTTAGAAGAGACCCAGTACTTC
>TRBV19|TRBJ2-7|-|once
CASSLAGEQYF
TGTGCCAGTAGTCTAGCTGGCGAGCAGTACTTC
>TRBV7-9|TRBJ1-1|-|-
CASSPAWTLNTEAFF
TGTGCCAGCAGCCCTGCCTGGACGCTTAACACTGAAGCTTTCTTT
>TRBV11-3|TRBJ2-7|TRBD1|-
CASSHHRDRVPEQYF
TGTGCCAGCAGCCACCATCGGGACAGGGTTCCCGAGCAGTACTTC
>TRBV27|TRBJ1-2|TRBD1|-
CASSGTGTEVYGYTF
TGTGCCAGCAGTGGGACCGGGACAGAAGTCTATGGCTACACCTTC
>TRBV11-3|TRBJ2-7|TRBD1|-
CASSLEKGQGALSYEQYF
TGTGCCAGCAGCTTAGAAAAAGGGCAGGGGGCTCTCTCCTACGAGCAGTACTTC